The source of this TCR beta chain is a study of T cell responses to AZD1222 COVID-19 vaccine. Study conclusions and caveats: Receipt of two AZD1222 doses was followed by a rise in Spike-specific TCR breadth and depth. At baseline, seropositivity was found in only 6 or 7 AZD1222 recipients.

Trimming took 9 bases from V and 0 from J, leaving 8 bases between them. CDR1 and CDR2 (germline): KGHDR, SFDVKD. This CDR3 has 13 amino acids. The table came from immunoSEQ multiplex PCR; TCRdb's copy has only in-frame clones and leaves some out. The data hold 100,000 to 150,000 clones, with just under 95% observed a single time. Of note for this clone: The antigen remains undetermined.

Investigators merged groups given second doses at roughly 4 or roughly 12 weeks. V is TRBV24-1 and J is TRBJ2-1; D unresolved. This sequence originates from an adult who received the AZD1222 COVID-19 vaccine. Sequenced here: peripheral blood, sampled 28 days after the second AZD1222 dose. For the CDR3, the DNA is TGTGCCACCGGTTTTAGCTCCTACAATGAGCAGTTCTTC. Protein product: CATGFSSYNEQFF.